Listed below are T cell receptor beta chains from one sample, sequenced in a study of graft-versus-host responses after intestinal transplantation. No antigen has been identified for these receptors. Profiling relied on immunoSEQ multiplex PCR, and the TCRdb table lists in-frame clones only, not all of them. The sample holds about 27,000 clones, roughly four fifths seen once. This material consisted of unstimulated CD8+ T cells sorted from spleen or lymph node cells, taken before transplant. Source of these receptors: a human donor who was the organ donor for an intestinal transplant. CDR3s include the opening cysteine and the closing phenylalanine or tryptophan. Each record gives: CDR3 protein, CDR3 DNA, clone size, V gene, J gene, D gene. D genes are given only for firm matches. Rows give clone size only sometimes, using once, few, many, or a class for an expanded clone.

CASSLGDIPGELFF	TGCGCCAGCAGCTTGGGGGACATACCCGGGGAGCTGTTTTTT	.	TRBV5-1	TRBJ2-2	.
CASSQGPKGQWGNEQFF	TGTGCCAGCAGCCAGGGTCCCAAGGGACAATGGGGCAATGAGCAGTTCTTC	.	TRBV9	TRBJ2-1	.
CASSPDRQGPNPYYGYTF	TGTGCCAGCAGCCCGGACCGACAGGGGCCGAACCCTTACTATGGCTACACCTTC	.	TRBV14	TRBJ1-2	TRBD1
CASTLSGSSYNEQFF	TGCGCCAGCACCCTGTCAGGGTCCTCCTACAATGAGCAGTTCTTC	.	TRBV5-1	TRBJ2-1	.
CASSDSGLVEEQFF	TGTGCCAGCAGTGACTCAGGACTAGTCGAGGAGCAGTTCTTC	.	TRBV6-4	TRBJ2-1	TRBD2
CASSPGTGGNEQFF	TGTGCCAGTAGCCCCGGGACAGGGGGCAATGAGCAGTTCTTC	.	TRBV19	TRBJ2-1	TRBD1
CASSQALTGGTEAFF	TGCGCCAGCAGCCAAGCTTTGACAGGGGGCACTGAAGCTTTCTTT	.	TRBV4-1	TRBJ1-1	TRBD1
CASSSGPSGANVLTF	TGTGCCAGCAGCTCCGGGCCGTCTGGGGCCAACGTCCTGACTTTC	.	TRBV7-9	TRBJ2-6	.
CASSNLPPTRGLPDYGYTF	TGTGCCAGCAGCAATTTACCTCCTACCAGGGGGCTCCCTGACTATGGCTACACCTTC	few	TRBV21-1	TRBJ1-2	.
CASSYLAGGSYNEQFF	TGTGCCAGCAGTTATCTAGCGGGGGGTAGCTACAATGAGCAGTTCTTC	.	TRBV6-5	TRBJ2-1	TRBD2
CASRAGAGNTEAFF	TGTGCCTCAAGGGCGGGGGCCGGAAACACTGAAGCTTTCTTT	.	TRBV28	TRBJ1-1	.
CASSLSPGLAETQYF	TGTGCCAGCAGTCTTTCACCGGGACTAGCGGAGACCCAGTACTTC	.	TRBV6-5	TRBJ2-5	TRBD2
CASSQGLSPSREQYF	TGCGCCAGCAGCCAGGGACTTTCCCCCTCCCGCGAGCAGTACTTC	once	TRBV4-3	TRBJ2-7	.
CASSLGGSNEQFF	TGTGCCAGCAGCTTAGGGGGGAGCAATGAGCAGTTCTTC	.	TRBV7-2	TRBJ2-1	.
CASSLYTGDYTGELFF	TGTGCCAGCAGTTTATACACAGGGGACTACACCGGGGAGCTGTTTTTT	.	TRBV27	TRBJ2-2	.
CASNGQGSGGYTF	TGTGCCAGTAATGGACAGGGCTCGGGGGGCTACACCTTC	once	TRBV19	TRBJ1-2	TRBD1
CASSSLKGQDSYYGYTF	TGTGCCAGTAGTTCGCTGAAAGGACAGGATTCATACTATGGCTACACCTTC	.	TRBV19	TRBJ1-2	TRBD1
CASSPGTGGLGNTIYF	TGTGCCAGCAGCCCCGGGACAGGGGGATTGGGAAACACCATATATTTT	once	TRBV5-6	TRBJ1-3	TRBD1
CATSRDGGGSIQYF	TGTGCCACCAGCAGAGATGGGGGAGGTAGCATTCAGTACTTC	few	TRBV15	TRBJ2-4	.
CASLAGGDTEAFF	TGTGCATCACTCGCGGGTGGGGACACTGAAGCTTTCTTT	.	TRBV30	TRBJ1-1	.
CVSSVFGTSVSNEQFF	TGTGTCAGCAGCGTCTTTGGGACTAGCGTGTCCAATGAGCAGTTCTTC	.	TRBV9	TRBJ2-1	TRBD2
CASSLETFGANVLTF	TGTGCCAGCAGCTTAGAGACGTTTGGGGCCAACGTCCTGACTTTC	few	TRBV5-6	TRBJ2-6	.
CASSLGDTEAFF	TGTGCCAGCAGTTTAGGGGACACTGAAGCTTTCTTT	.	TRBV2	TRBJ1-1	.
CASSLGWREGFYEQYF	TGCGCCAGCAGCTTGGGGTGGAGGGAGGGGTTCTACGAGCAGTACTTC	.	TRBV5-1	TRBJ2-7	TRBD2
CASSWDSTGELFF	TGTGCCAGCAGTTGGGACTCAACCGGGGAGCTGTTTTTT	.	TRBV5-4	TRBJ2-2	.
CASSQLLREVRDTQYF	TGTGCCAGCAGCCAACTCCTCAGGGAAGTAAGAGATACGCAGTATTTT	.	TRBV5-8	TRBJ2-3	.
CAWSPTAFYGYTF	TGTGCCTGGAGTCCCACGGCTTTCTATGGCTACACCTTC	few	TRBV30	TRBJ1-2	.
CASSPAGPVRTQYF	TGTGCCAGCAGCCCGGCAGGTCCGGTGAGGACCCAGTACTTC	.	TRBV7-2	TRBJ2-5	.
CASSQGGGEQETQYF	TGCGCCAGCAGCCAAGGTGGGGGGGAACAAGAGACCCAGTACTTC	.	TRBV4-1	TRBJ2-5	TRBD2
CASSVLYRGPRDNEQFF	TGTGCCAGTAGTGTCCTTTACAGGGGGCCGCGCGACAATGAGCAGTTCTTC	.	TRBV19	TRBJ2-1	TRBD1
CASRIGTGGNTIYF	TGTGCCAGTAGGATCGGGACTGGTGGAAACACCATATATTTT	.	TRBV19	TRBJ1-3	.
CASSAAESSYEQYF	TGTGCCAGCAGCGCCGCCGAGAGCTCCTACGAGCAGTACTTC	.	TRBV5-6	TRBJ2-7	.
CASSLVGISGNTIYF	TGTGCCAGCAGCTTGGTTGGGATCTCTGGAAACACCATATATTTT	.	TRBV5-8	TRBJ1-3	.
CASSTGGHNEQFF	TGTGCCAGCAGTACGGGCGGCCACAATGAGCAGTTCTTC	.	TRBV6-5	TRBJ2-1	.
CASSALDLNEQFF	TGCGCCAGCAGTGCTCTAGACCTCAATGAGCAGTTCTTC	.	TRBV10-2	TRBJ2-1	.
CASSGYSPYEAFF	TGTGCCAGCAGCGGATACTCTCCATATGAAGCTTTCTTT	.	TRBV5-6	TRBJ1-1	.
CASSSTGGYTEAFF	TGTGCCAGCAGCTCGACAGGGGGGTACACTGAAGCTTTCTTT	.	TRBV7-8	TRBJ1-1	TRBD1
CASSQESTGGTEKLFF	TGCGCCAGCAGCCAAGAGTCGACAGGGGGTACTGAAAAACTGTTTTTT	once	TRBV4-1	TRBJ1-4	TRBD1
CASSPNIGGGYEQYF	TGTGCCAGCTCACCGAATATCGGGGGGGGCTACGAGCAGTACTTC	.	TRBV18	TRBJ2-7	TRBD2
CASSWTSGRYEQYF	TGTGCCAGTAGTTGGACTAGCGGGAGATACGAGCAGTACTTC	.	TRBV19	TRBJ2-7	TRBD2
CASSVGGDSPLHF	TGTGCCAGCAGCGTAGGGGGAGATTCACCCCTCCACTTT	.	TRBV9	TRBJ1-6	.
CAWIGYHNYGYTF	TGTGCCTGGATCGGGTACCACAACTATGGCTACACCTTC	.	TRBV30	TRBJ1-2	.
CASSPTLAGPYEQYF	TGCGCCAGCAGCCCGACCTTAGCGGGGCCTTACGAGCAGTACTTC	.	TRBV4-1	TRBJ2-7	TRBD2
CATSRARQASQYF	TGTGCCACCAGCAGAGCGAGACAGGCATCCCAGTACTTC	.	TRBV15	TRBJ2-5	.
CASSLKGQGNSPLHF	TGCGCCAGCAGCTTGAAAGGACAGGGAAATTCACCCCTCCACTTT	.	TRBV5-1	TRBJ1-6	TRBD1
CASLGPRSGYTF	TGTGCCAGTCTGGGACCGCGGTCTGGCTACACCTTC	.	TRBV9	TRBJ1-2	.
CASSFLGVGANVLTF	TGTGCCAGCAGCTTCTTGGGGGTTGGGGCCAACGTCCTGACTTTC	.	TRBV7-8	TRBJ2-6	.
CAWSAGQGQETQYF	TGTGCCTGGAGCGCCGGACAGGGGCAAGAGACCCAGTACTTC	.	TRBV30	TRBJ2-5	TRBD1
CASSHLSRTGPEAFF	TGTGCCAGCAGTCATCTGTCTCGGACGGGGCCTGAAGCTTTCTTT	.	TRBV27	TRBJ1-1	.
CASSQVEGGNEKLFF	TGCGCCAGCAGCCAAGTCGAGGGTGGTAATGAAAAACTGTTTTTT	.	TRBV4-3	TRBJ1-4	.
CATSREFVAGGGTYNEQFF	TGTGCCACCAGCAGAGAGTTTGTAGCGGGAGGTGGGACCTACAATGAGCAGTTCTTC	.	TRBV15	TRBJ2-1	TRBD2
CASSLDQGRTTEAFF	TGTGCCAGCAGCTTAGATCAGGGACGGACCACTGAAGCTTTCTTT	.	TRBV7-2	TRBJ1-1	.